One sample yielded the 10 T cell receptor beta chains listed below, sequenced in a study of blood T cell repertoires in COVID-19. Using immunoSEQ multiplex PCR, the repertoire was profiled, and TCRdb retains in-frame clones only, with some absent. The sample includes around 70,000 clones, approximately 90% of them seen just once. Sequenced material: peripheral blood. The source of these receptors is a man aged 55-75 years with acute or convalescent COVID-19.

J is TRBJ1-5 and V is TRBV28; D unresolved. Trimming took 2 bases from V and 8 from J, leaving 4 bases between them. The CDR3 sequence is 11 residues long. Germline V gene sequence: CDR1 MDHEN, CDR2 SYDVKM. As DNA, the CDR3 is TGTGCCAGCAGTTTACGGGAGCCCCAGCATTTT. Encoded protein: CASSLREPQHF.

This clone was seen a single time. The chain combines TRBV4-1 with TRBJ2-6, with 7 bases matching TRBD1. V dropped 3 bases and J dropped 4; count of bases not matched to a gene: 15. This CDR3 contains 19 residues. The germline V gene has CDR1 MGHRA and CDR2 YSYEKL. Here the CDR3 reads CASSQGTGVPSPGANVLTF. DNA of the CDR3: TGCGCCAGCAGCCAGGGAACAGGGGTTCCATCCCCGGGGGCCAACGTCCTGACTTTC.

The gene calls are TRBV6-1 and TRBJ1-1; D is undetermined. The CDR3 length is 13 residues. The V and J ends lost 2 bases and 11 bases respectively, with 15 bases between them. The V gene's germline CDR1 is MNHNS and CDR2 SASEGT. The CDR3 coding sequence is TGTGCCAGCAGTGAATCTAGAAACGCACTCGCTTTCTTT. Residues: CASSESRNALAFF.

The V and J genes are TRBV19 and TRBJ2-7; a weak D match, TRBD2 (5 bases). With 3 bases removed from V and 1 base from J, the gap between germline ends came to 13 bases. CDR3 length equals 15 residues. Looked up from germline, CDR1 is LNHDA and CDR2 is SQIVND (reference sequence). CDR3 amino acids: CASSINGKGSYEQYF. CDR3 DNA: TGTGCCAGTAGTATTAACGGGAAGGGTTCCTACGAGCAGTACTTC.

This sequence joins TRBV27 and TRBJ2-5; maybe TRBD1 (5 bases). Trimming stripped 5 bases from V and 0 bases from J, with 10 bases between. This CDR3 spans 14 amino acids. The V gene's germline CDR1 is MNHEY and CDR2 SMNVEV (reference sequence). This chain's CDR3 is CASSLRQNQETQYF. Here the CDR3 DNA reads TGTGCCAGCAGTCTCCGACAGAACCAAGAGACCCAGTACTTC.

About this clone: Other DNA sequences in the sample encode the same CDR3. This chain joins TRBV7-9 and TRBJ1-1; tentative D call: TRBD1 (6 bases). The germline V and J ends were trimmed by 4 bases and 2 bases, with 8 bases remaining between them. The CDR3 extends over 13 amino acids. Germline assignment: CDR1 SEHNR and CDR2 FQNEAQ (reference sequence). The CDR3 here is CASSSQGNTEAFF. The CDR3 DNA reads TGTGCCAGCAGCTCACAGGGAAACACTGAAGCTTTCTTT.

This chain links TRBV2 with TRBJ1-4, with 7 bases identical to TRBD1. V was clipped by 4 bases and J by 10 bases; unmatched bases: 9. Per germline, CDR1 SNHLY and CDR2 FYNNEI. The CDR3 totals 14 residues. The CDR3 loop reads CASSALTGLTKLFF. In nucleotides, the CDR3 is TGTGCCAGCAGTGCTCTGACAGGGCTTACAAAACTGTTTTTT.

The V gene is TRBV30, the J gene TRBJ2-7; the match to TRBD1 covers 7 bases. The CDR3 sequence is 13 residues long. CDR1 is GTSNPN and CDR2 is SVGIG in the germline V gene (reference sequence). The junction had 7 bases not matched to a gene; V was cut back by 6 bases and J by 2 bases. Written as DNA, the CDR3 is TGTGCCTGCCCAGGGGGTGCCCCCTACGAGCAGTACTTC. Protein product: CACPGGAPYEQYF. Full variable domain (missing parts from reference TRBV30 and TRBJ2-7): SQTIHQWPATLVQPVGSPLSLECTVEGTSNPNLYWYRQAAGRGLQLLFYSVGIGQISSEVPQNLSASRPQDRQFILSSKKLLLSDSGFYLCACPGGAPYEQYFGPGTRLTVT.

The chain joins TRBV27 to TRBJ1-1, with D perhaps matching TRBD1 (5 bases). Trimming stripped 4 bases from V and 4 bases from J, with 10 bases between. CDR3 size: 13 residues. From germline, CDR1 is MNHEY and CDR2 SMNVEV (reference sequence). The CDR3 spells CASSWGDGTEAFF. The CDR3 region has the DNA TGTGCCAGCAGTTGGGGGGACGGCACTGAAGCTTTCTTT.

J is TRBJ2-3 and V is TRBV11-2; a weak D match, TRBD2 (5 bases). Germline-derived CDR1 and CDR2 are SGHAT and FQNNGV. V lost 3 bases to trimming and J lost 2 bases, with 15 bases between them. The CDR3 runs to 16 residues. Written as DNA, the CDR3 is TGTGCCAGCAGCTTCCCCCGGCGGGCGATCACAGATACGCAGTATTTT. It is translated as CASSFPRRAITDTQYF. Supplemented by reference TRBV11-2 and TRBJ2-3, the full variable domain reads EAGVAQSPRYKIIEKRQSVAFWCNPISGHATLYWYQQILGQGPKLLIQFQNNGVVDDSQLPKDRFSAERLKGVDSTLKIQPAKLEDSAVYLCASSFPRRAITDTQYFGPGTRLTVL.